This T cell receptor (beta chain) was recorded in a study of CD8+ T cells in alopecia areata. General observations from the study: Scalp samples also yield sequences from resident alphabeta T cells of normal skin.

Trimming took off 1 base at V and 0 bases at J, with 10 bases between the two ends. The CDR3 length is 15 residues. Germline CDR1 and CDR2: SGHTA and FQGNSA. As to this clone: The target antigen is unknown.

The sequencing template was cDNA reverse transcribed from extracted RNA. Assay: immunoSEQ multiplex PCR; the TCRdb copy retains only in-frame clones and omits some. Of about 98,000 clones detected, 35% to 45% appear once; the ten largest clones hold 0.6% to 0.85%. The source material was CD4+ T cells sorted from blood. The origin of this receptor is a human donor with alopecia areata. The gene calls are TRBV7-2 and TRBJ2-7; possible D gene TRBD2, 5 bases. The CDR3 protein is CASSLESGSSYEQYF. For the CDR3, the DNA is TGTGCCAGCAGCTTAGAGAGCGGTAGCTCCTACGAGCAGTACTTC.